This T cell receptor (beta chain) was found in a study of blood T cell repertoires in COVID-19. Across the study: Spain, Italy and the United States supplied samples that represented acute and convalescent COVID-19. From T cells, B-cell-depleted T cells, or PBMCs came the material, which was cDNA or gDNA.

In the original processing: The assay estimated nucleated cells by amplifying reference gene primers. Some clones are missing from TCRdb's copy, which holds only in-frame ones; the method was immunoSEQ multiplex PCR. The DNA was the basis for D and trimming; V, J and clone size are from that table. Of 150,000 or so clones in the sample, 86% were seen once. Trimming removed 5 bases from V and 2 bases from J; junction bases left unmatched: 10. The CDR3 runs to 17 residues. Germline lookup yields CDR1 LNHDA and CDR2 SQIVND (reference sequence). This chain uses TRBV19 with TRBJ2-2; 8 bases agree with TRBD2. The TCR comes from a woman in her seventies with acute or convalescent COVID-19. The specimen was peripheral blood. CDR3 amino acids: CASSSGGAVPNTGELFF. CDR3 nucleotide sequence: TGTGCCAGTAGTTCCGGGGGGGCAGTTCCTAACACCGGGGAGCTGTTTTTT. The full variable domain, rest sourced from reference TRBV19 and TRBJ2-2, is DGGITQSPKYLFRKEGQNVTLSCEQNLNHDAMYWYRQDPGQGLRLIYYSQIVNDFQKGDIAEGYSVSREKKESFPLTVTSAQKNPTAFYLCASSSGGAVPNTGELFFGEGSRLTVL.